This T cell receptor beta chain was documented in a study of blood T cells in healthy people across ages. For the second PCR, which ran for roughly 6 to 11 cycles, a sample-barcoded 5' primer and a J-beta primer mix were used. Every sample produced at least 2.5 million CDR3-containing paired-end reads. TCRdb processed the 5' RACE reads anew with MiXCR; each CDR3 protein has one entry. The table records about 580,000 distinct CDR3 sequences, roughly 48% of them present only once. The germline V gene encodes CDR1 SGDLS and CDR2 YYNGEE. The ends were cut back, 4 bases at V and 1 base at J, with 21 bases in the middle. The CDR3 sequence is 17 residues long. This clonotype was observed once. This may arise from a read error, as a much more abundant clone is one base away.

Sequencing was carried out using blood. This TCR came from an elderly man in good health. The J gene is TRBJ2-7, the V gene TRBV9; D is uncertain. CDR3 bases: TGTGCCAGCAGCCCAGACGGGTCCCTCCGACCATCCTACGAGCAGTACTTC. It is translated as CASSPDGSLRPSYEQYF.